Below are 23 T cell receptor beta chains sequenced from a single sample in a study of shared clonotypes between healthy human individuals. TCRdb keeps only in-frame clones here, not all; method: immunoSEQ multiplex PCR. The sample comprises about half a million clones, 60% to 80% of which are singletons, and around 12% rests with the top ten. Source material: PBMCs. These receptors all stem from a woman in her 40s in good health. Some clones in this sample may be carry-over from other donors' samples.

This clone appeared once. The chain has TRBV30 and TRBJ2-5, with 12 nucleotides matching TRBD2. The J segment lost 6 bases and the V segment lost 3 bases, leaving 8 bases of the junction unmatched. This CDR3 contains 15 residues. CDR1 is GTSNPN, CDR2 SVGIG, per germline (reference sequence). The DNA of the CDR3 is TGTGCCTGGAGCGCCGGACTAGCGGGATCGAAGACCCAGTACTTC. It encodes CAWSAGLAGSKTQYF.

The chain carries TRBV14 and TRBJ1-3; D gene uncertain. V gave up 1 base and J gave up 3 bases, with 10 bases separating them. The CDR3 sequence is 15 residues long. The V gene's germline CDR1 is SGHDN and CDR2 FVKESK. This chain's CDR3 is CASSQADGYGNTIYF. CDR3 nucleotides: TGTGCCAGCAGCCAAGCGGACGGGTATGGAAACACCATATATTTT. Variable domain in full (rest from reference TRBV14 and TRBJ1-3): EAGVTQFPSHSVIEKGQTVTLRCDPISGHDNLYWYRRVMGKEIKFLLHFVKESKQDESGMPNNRFLAERTGGTYSTLKVQPAELEDSGVYFCASSQADGYGNTIYFGEGSWLTVV.

The chain combines TRBV5-1 with TRBJ2-3; D gene unclear. This CDR3 comprises 15 residues. Germline values: CDR1 SGHRS, CDR2 YFSETQ. V was clipped by 0 bases and J by 12 bases, with 20 bases between them. CDR3 sequence reads: CASSLAHRTQAGQYF. The CDR3 coding sequence is TGCGCCAGCAGCTTGGCTCATAGGACGCAAGCTGGTCAGTATTTT.

V is TRBV14 and J is TRBJ2-7; unclear D gene. The V gene's germline CDR1 is SGHDN and CDR2 FVKESK. The CDR3 has 13 amino acids. The V end lost 0 bases, the J end lost 6 bases, and 9 bases lay between the germline ends. CDR3 loop: CASSQDLGSEQYF. Written as DNA, the CDR3 is TGTGCCAGCAGCCAAGATCTGGGTTCCGAGCAGTACTTC.

In this sample, this clone turned up once. The J gene is TRBJ2-3, the V gene TRBV5-6; a weak D match, TRBD1 (6 bases). The germline V gene has CDR1 SGHDT and CDR2 YYEEEE. The CDR3 consists of 16 residues. With 3 bases removed from V and 0 bases from J, the gap between germline ends came to 14 bases. This CDR3 is CASSYITGTSTDTQYF. The CDR3 nucleotides are TGTGCCAGCAGCTATATTACCGGGACAAGCACAGATACGCAGTATTTT.

The rearrangement links TRBV6-1 to TRBJ1-4; D unresolved. The CDR3 length is 13 residues. Deletions cut 2 bases from V and 8 bases from J, with 9 bases between. The germline CDR1 and CDR2 sequences are MNHNS and SASEGT. The CDR3 loop reads CASSELRSEKLFF. CDR3 sequence (DNA): TGTGCCAGCAGTGAACTCAGGTCCGAAAAACTGTTTTTT.

V usage is TRBV5-1 and J usage is TRBJ2-3; no definite D call. CDR1 is SGHRS, CDR2 YFSETQ, per germline. The CDR3 loop spans 15 amino acids. The V and J ends lost 0 bases and 1 base respectively, with 9 bases between them. CDR3 region: CASSLDPSGTDTQYF. The CDR3 DNA is TGCGCCAGCAGCTTGGATCCTTCGGGCACAGATACGCAGTATTTT.

The rearrangement joins TRBV28 to TRBJ2-7, with 7 positions matching TRBD1. The trim removed 2 bases at V and 5 bases at J, leaving 12 bases unmatched. The CDR3 spans 16 residues. The germline V gene has CDR1 MDHEN and CDR2 SYDVKM. CDR3 sequence (DNA): TGTGCCAGCAGTTTACTACCCCGACAGGGAAGGAACGAGCAGTACTTC. Its translation is CASSLLPRQGRNEQYF.

The rearrangement uses TRBV5-1 and TRBJ2-5; D is unresolved. Trimming took 1 base from V and 0 from J, leaving 10 bases between them. CDR1 and CDR2 from the germline V gene are SGHRS and YFSETQ. The CDR3 extends over 15 amino acids. CDR3: CASSLRSVYQETQYF. CDR3 sequence (DNA): TGCGCCAGCAGCTTGAGGTCTGTGTACCAAGAGACCCAGTACTTC.

V is TRBV11-2 and J is TRBJ2-2; TRBD1 or TRBD2 may be the D gene (5 bases each). The germline CDR1 and CDR2 sequences are SGHAT and FQNNGV. The CDR3 has 15 residues. Trimming left V 1 base short and J 6 bases short, with 12 bases between. This chain's CDR3 is CASSLVGDVAGELFF. CDR3 coding DNA: TGTGCCAGCAGCTTAGTAGGGGACGTGGCCGGGGAGCTGTTTTTT. The full variable domain, completed using reference TRBV11-2 and TRBJ2-2, is EAGVAQSPRYKIIEKRQSVAFWCNPISGHATLYWYQQILGQGPKLLIQFQNNGVVDDSQLPKDRFSAERLKGVDSTLKIQPAKLEDSAVYLCASSLVGDVAGELFFGEGSRLTVL.

The rearrangement links TRBV28 to TRBJ1-1; 8 nucleotides align to TRBD1. The germline CDR1 and CDR2 sequences are MDHEN and SYDVKM. The CDR3 is 13 amino acids. With V trimmed by 6 bases and J by 1 base, 1 base remained unmatched. The DNA of the CDR3 is TGTGCCAGCAGAACAGGGGGGAACACTGAAGCTTTCTTT. This sequence encodes CASRTGGNTEAFF.

The V call is TRBV28, the J call TRBJ1-2; possible D gene TRBD1, 5 bases. The CDR3 covers 13 residues. The V end was cut by 6 bases, the J end by 3 bases, with 11 bases between. Germline lookup yields CDR1 MDHEN and CDR2 SYDVKM. CDR3 region: CASSPGPDYGYTF. The CDR3 DNA is TGTGCCAGCAGCCCGGGACCCGACTATGGCTACACCTTC.

The chain employs TRBV28 and TRBJ2-7; 8 bases map to TRBD2. After removal of 5 bases from V and 2 bases from J, the junction contained 5 bases not matched to a gene. Germline V CDR1 and CDR2: MDHEN, SYDVKM. The CDR3 spans 14 residues. The CDR3 region has the DNA TGTGCCAGCAGTCCGCCCGGGAGGGCCTACGAGCAGTACTTC. This gives the protein CASSPPGRAYEQYF.

At least ten counts were recorded for this clone. Here the CDR3 reads CASSDGREGNIQYF. DNA of the CDR3: TGTGCCAGTAGTGATGGGAGGGAGGGAAACATTCAGTACTTC. The rearrangement links TRBV19 to TRBJ2-4; 7 nucleotides agree with TRBD2. V lost 5 bases and J lost 6; bases outside the gene matches: 7. Germline CDR1 reads LNHDA; CDR2 reads SQIVND (reference sequence). The CDR3 length is 14 residues.

Details on this clone: Sequence at one end of the junction differs from germline and may be a read error. The chain employs TRBV7-8 and TRBJ2-7; D uncertain. The CDR3 sequence is 15 residues long. CDR1 is SGHVS and CDR2 is FQNEAQ in the germline V gene. The CDR3 loop is CASSFHRYSPYKQYF. Written as DNA, the CDR3 is TGTGCCAGCAGTTTCCACCGCTACTCACCCTACAAGCAGTACTTC.

The chain recombines TRBV19 with TRBJ2-4; tentative D call: TRBD2 (5 bases). Deletions cut 1 base from V and 7 bases from J, with 17 bases between. Looked up from germline, CDR1 is LNHDA and CDR2 is SQIVND (reference sequence). This CDR3 spans 16 amino acids. As DNA, the CDR3 is TGTGCCAGTAGTATAGCGCTAGCAGATGGGTTTAACATTCAGTACTTC. This translates into CASSIALADGFNIQYF.

V gene TRBV4-2 combines with J gene TRBJ2-5; D is undetermined. Germline CDR1 and CDR2: LGHNA and YNFKEQ. V was pared by 0 bases and J by 2 bases, with 4 bases between. This CDR3 contains 13 residues. The CDR3 loop is CASSQEAQETQYF. Written as DNA, the CDR3 is TGTGCCAGCAGCCAAGAAGCTCAAGAGACCCAGTACTTC.

The J gene is TRBJ1-5, the V gene TRBV19; D ambiguous. The length of the CDR3 is 15 residues. Germline V gene data show CDR1 as LNHDA and CDR2 as SQIVND (reference sequence). The V and J ends lost 6 bases and 6 bases respectively, with 18 bases between them. CDR3 coding DNA: TGTGCCAGTAGATCCCGTAGCGGAGCAGCTCAGCCCCAGCATTTT. It yields the protein CASRSRSGAAQPQHF.

The chain joins TRBV11-2 to TRBJ2-2; D uncertain. This CDR3 region has 14 residues. Germline lookup yields CDR1 SGHAT and CDR2 FQNNGV. V was shortened by 0 bases and J by 6 bases, with 8 bases between the two germline ends. The DNA of the CDR3 is TGTGCCAGCAGCTTAGATCGGGCGTCCGGGGAGCTGTTTTTT. Protein: CASSLDRASGELFF.

V gene TRBV5-1 combines with J gene TRBJ2-5, with 9 bases fitting TRBD1. With V trimmed by 4 bases and J by 5 bases, 9 bases remained unmatched. Germline V lookup: CDR1 SGHRS, CDR2 YFSETQ. The CDR3 has 15 residues. The CDR3 bases are TGCGCCAGCAGCCTACGAACAGGGGGCGCCGAGACCCAGTACTTC. It yields the protein CASSLRTGGAETQYF.

The chain carries TRBV11-2 and TRBJ2-5; 8 positions agree with TRBD2. Germline V CDR1 and CDR2: SGHAT, FQNNGV. J was trimmed by 5 bases and V by 1 base; bases with no gene match: 3. The CDR3 length is 14 residues. The CDR3 loop reads CASSLAGGVETQYF. The CDR3 nucleotides read TGTGCCAGCAGCTTAGCCGGGGGGGTTGAGACCCAGTACTTC.

The V and J genes are TRBV29-1 and TRBJ1-3, with D perhaps matching TRBD1 (6 bases). Deletions cut 7 bases from V and 4 bases from J, with 14 bases between. Germline V gene sequence: CDR1 SQVTM, CDR2 ANQGSEA. This CDR3 has 13 residues. The CDR3 spells CSAGEGSGNTIYF. The CDR3 DNA reads as TGCAGCGCAGGGGAGGGTTCAGGAAACACCATATATTTT. Complete variable domain (other parts from reference TRBV29-1 and TRBJ1-3): SAVISQKPSRDICQRGTSLTIQCQVDSQVTMMFWYRQQPGQSLTLIATANQGSEATYESGFVIDKFPISRPNLTFSTLTVSNMSPEDSSIYLCSAGEGSGNTIYFGEGSWLTVV.

The gene calls are TRBV5-6 and TRBJ1-5; unclear D gene. CDR1 SGHDT and CDR2 YYEEEE come from the germline V gene. The CDR3 sequence is 14 residues long. Trimming cost V 2 bases and J 3 bases, with 9 bases left between them. CDR3 amino acids: CASSFGSNNQPQHF. The CDR3, as DNA: TGTGCCAGCAGCTTCGGATCCAACAATCAGCCCCAGCATTTT. The complete variable domain, with remaining parts taken from reference TRBV5-6 and TRBJ1-5, reads DAGVTQSPTHLIKTRGQQVTLRCSPKSGHDTVSWYQQALGQGPQFIFQYYEEEERQRGNFPDRFSGHQFPNYSSELNVNALLLGDSALYLCASSFGSNNQPQHFGDGTRLSIL.